The 9 T cell receptor beta chains listed next were all sequenced from one sample in a study of blood T cell repertoires in COVID-19. Here immunoSEQ multiplex PCR was the method, and the copy in TCRdb shows in-frame clones only, minus some. The profile shows about 110,000 clones, about 70% of them singletons. The sequenced material came from peripheral blood. These receptors originate from a human donor with acute or convalescent COVID-19. The donor label of this sample is uncertain.

CDR3 nucleotides: TGTGCCACCAGTGATCCAGGGCGCAATCAGCCCCAGCATTTT. Translated: CATSDPGRNQPQHF. The chain combines TRBV24-1 with TRBJ1-5; perhaps TRBD1 as D (5 bases). Deletions cut 3 bases from V and 2 bases from J, with 7 bases between. This CDR3 is 14 amino acids long. Germline loops: CDR1 KGHDR, CDR2 SFDVKD.

The chain couples TRBV5-1 to TRBJ2-3; TRBD1 might be the D (6 bases). With 0 bases removed from V and 1 base from J, the gap between germline ends came to 6 bases. CDR3 length: 14 amino acids. Germline lookup yields CDR1 SGHRS and CDR2 YFSETQ. The CDR3 loop reads CASSLDRGTDTQYF. Written as DNA, the CDR3 is TGCGCCAGCAGCTTGGACAGGGGCACAGATACGCAGTATTTT.

This clone appeared a few times. The V gene is TRBV3-1 (or the pseudogene TRBV3-2), the J gene TRBJ1-3; D uncertain. The V gene's germline CDR1 is LGHDT and CDR2 YNNKEL (reference sequence). Trimming stripped 2 bases from V and 2 bases from J, with 10 bases between. This CDR3 comprises 15 residues. DNA for the CDR3: TGTGCCAGCAGCCAACGCAGTTCCCCTGGAAACACCATATATTTT. Its translation: CASSQRSSPGNTIYF.

This clone was detected only a few times. The rearrangement joins TRBV19 to TRBJ2-1; 10 bases fit TRBD2. The V segment lost 4 bases and the J segment 1 base; nucleotides outside the gene matches: 10. Germline-derived CDR1 and CDR2 are LNHDA and SQIVND (reference sequence). This CDR3 region has 18 residues. This CDR3 is CASSRRAGGIMSYNEQFF. CDR3 DNA: TGTGCCAGTAGTAGACGAGCGGGGGGGATTATGTCCTACAATGAGCAGTTCTTC.

This chain uses TRBV5-1 with TRBJ2-5; D is perhaps TRBD2 (6 bases). In germline, CDR1 is SGHRS, CDR2 YFSETQ. V was cut by 4 bases and J by 5 bases, with 18 bases left in between. CDR3 length equals 15 residues. Written as DNA, the CDR3 is TGCGCCAGCAGCATCCGGGACTCCCTCCGGGAGACCCAGTACTTC. It yields the protein CASSIRDSLRETQYF.

The chain is built from TRBV14 and TRBJ1-2; 8 nucleotides match TRBD1. CDR1 is SGHDN and CDR2 is FVKESK in the germline V gene. The CDR3 extends over 13 amino acids. The V and J ends lost 5 bases and 4 bases, in that order; junction bases with no gene match: 3. CDR3 nucleotide sequence: TGTGCCAGCAGCGTCGGGACAGGCTATGGCTACACCTTC. Its protein is CASSVGTGYGYTF.

This chain joins TRBV6-2 or TRBV6-3 and TRBJ1-2, with unresolved D. V lost 0 bases and J 5 bases, leaving 7 bases between the germline ends. There are 13 residues in the CDR3. Germline CDR1 and CDR2: MNHEY and SVGEGT. The chain's CDR3 is CASSYSFRYGYTF. The CDR3 coding sequence is TGTGCCAGCAGTTACTCGTTCCGTTATGGCTACACCTTC.

V gene TRBV30 combines with J gene TRBJ1-5; 7 nucleotides match TRBD1. CDR1 is GTSNPN, CDR2 SVGIG, per germline (reference sequence). V shed 2 bases and J 4 bases; nucleotides not matched to a gene: 2. The CDR3 is 13 residues long. The CDR3 loop reads CAWSQGQNQPQHF. CDR3 sequence (DNA): TGTGCCTGGAGTCAGGGACAGAATCAGCCCCAGCATTTT.

This clone has just one count. The rearrangement links TRBV19 to TRBJ2-6, with D maybe TRBD1 (5 bases). Trimming cost V 5 bases and J 3 bases, with 8 bases left between them. This CDR3 has 14 residues. The germline V gene encodes CDR1 LNHDA and CDR2 SQIVND (reference sequence). CDR3 sequence (DNA): TGTGCCAGTAGTCAAGGGGTTGGGGCCAACGTCCTGACTTTC. Its protein is CASSQGVGANVLTF.